This is a list of T cell receptor beta chains from one sample in a study of cytomegalovirus exposure and HLA in healthy donors. Repertoires were generated with immunoSEQ multiplex PCR, while TCRdb's copy carries only in-frame clones and drops some. The data show tens of thousands of clones, about 70% seen once. Material: PBMCs. The origin of the receptors is a male donor in good health and CMV-seropositive. The CDR3 runs from the conserved cysteine through the conserved F or W. D genes are given only for firm matches. Not all rows give a size; the values are once, few, many and, for expanded clones, a class.

J gene: TRBJ2-3
clone size: .
V gene: TRBV7-9
D gene: .
CDR3 length: 15
CDR3 DNA: TGTGCCAGCAGCTTCGCAGGGACTAGCACAGATACGCAGTATTTT
CDR3 protein: CASSFAGTSTDTQYF

J gene: TRBJ1-6
clone size: .
V gene: TRBV30
D gene: .
CDR3 length: 16
CDR3 DNA: TGTGCCTGGAGGCGACGGGAGAGCTCCTATAATTCACCCCTCCACTTT
CDR3 protein: CAWRRRESSYNSPLHF

J gene: TRBJ2-3
clone size: once
V gene: TRBV19
D gene: .
CDR3 length: 16
CDR3 DNA: TGTGCCAGTACCCCCCAGGGGGGCAGGCTTACAGATACGCAGTATTTT
CDR3 protein: CASTPQGGRLTDTQYF

J gene: TRBJ2-3
clone size: .
V gene: TRBV5-4
D gene: .
CDR3 length: 17
CDR3 DNA: TGTGCCAGCAGCTTGGATGCACGCCATCAGGGCACAGATACGCAGTATTTT
CDR3 protein: CASSLDARHQGTDTQYF

J gene: TRBJ1-1
clone size: medium-sized
V gene: TRBV5-3
D gene: TRBD1
CDR3 length: 16
CDR3 DNA: TGTGCCAGAAGCTTACACAGGGGGCTGAGAAACACTGAAGCTTTCTTT
CDR3 protein: CARSLHRGLRNTEAFF

J gene: TRBJ1-5
clone size: few
V gene: TRBV30
D gene: .
CDR3 length: 13
CDR3 DNA: TGTGCCTGGAGCGGGGGGCCGAGTCAGCCCCAGCATTTT
CDR3 protein: CAWSGGPSQPQHF

J gene: TRBJ2-5
clone size: few
V gene: TRBV29-1
D gene: .
CDR3 length: 11
CDR3 DNA: TGCAGCGGGGGGCCGGGGGAGACCCAGTACTTC
CDR3 protein: CSGGPGETQYF

J gene: TRBJ2-5
clone size: .
V gene: TRBV30
D gene: TRBD2
CDR3 length: 15
CDR3 DNA: TGTGCCTGGAGCTCAGGACTAGCGGGGGGTGAGACCCAGTACTTC
CDR3 protein: CAWSSGLAGGETQYF

J gene: TRBJ1-4
clone size: .
V gene: TRBV6-1
D gene: TRBD1
CDR3 length: 13
CDR3 DNA: TGTGCCAGTTACGGGACAGGGTTTGAAAAACTGTTTTTT
CDR3 protein: CASYGTGFEKLFF

J gene: TRBJ2-2
clone size: .
V gene: TRBV27
D gene: .
CDR3 length: 12
CDR3 DNA: TGTGCCAGCAGGCGGAACACCGGGGAGCTGTTTTTT
CDR3 protein: CASRRNTGELFF

J gene: TRBJ1-1
clone size: .
V gene: TRBV14
D gene: TRBD1
CDR3 length: 13
CDR3 DNA: TGTGCCAGCAGCGAACAGGGGGGCACTGAAGCTTTCTTT
CDR3 protein: CASSEQGGTEAFF

J gene: TRBJ1-2
clone size: few
V gene: TRBV30
D gene: .
CDR3 length: 15
CDR3 DNA: TGTGCCTGGAGTGAACAGCTCTCAAGGGAGTATGGCTACACCTTC
CDR3 protein: CAWSEQLSREYGYTF

J gene: TRBJ2-7
clone size: .
V gene: TRBV4-1
D gene: .
CDR3 length: 16
CDR3 DNA: TGCGCCAGCAGCCAAGTTCTCACAGTGACATCCTACGAGCAGTACTTC
CDR3 protein: CASSQVLTVTSYEQYF

J gene: TRBJ2-2
clone size: .
V gene: TRBV2
D gene: TRBD2
CDR3 length: 13
CDR3 DNA: TGTGCCAGCATGGGGGGGTACACCGGGGAGCTGTTTTTT
CDR3 protein: CASMGGYTGELFF